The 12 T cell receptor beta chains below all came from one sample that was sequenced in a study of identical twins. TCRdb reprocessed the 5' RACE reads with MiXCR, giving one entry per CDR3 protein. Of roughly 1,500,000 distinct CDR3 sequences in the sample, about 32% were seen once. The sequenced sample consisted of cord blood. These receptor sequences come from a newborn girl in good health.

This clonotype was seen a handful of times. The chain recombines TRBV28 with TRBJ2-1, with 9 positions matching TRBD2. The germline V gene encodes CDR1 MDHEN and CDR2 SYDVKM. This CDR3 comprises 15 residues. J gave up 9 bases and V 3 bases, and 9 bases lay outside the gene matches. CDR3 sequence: CASSFHRQAGGEQFF. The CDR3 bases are TGTGCCAGCAGTTTCCACAGGCAAGCGGGAGGTGAGCAGTTCTTC.

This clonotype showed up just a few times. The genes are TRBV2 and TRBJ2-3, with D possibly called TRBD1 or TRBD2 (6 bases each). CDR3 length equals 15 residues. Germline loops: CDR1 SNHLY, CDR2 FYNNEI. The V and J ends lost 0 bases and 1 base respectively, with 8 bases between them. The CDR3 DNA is TGTGCCAGCAGTGAAGCGGGGGGCGGCACAGATACGCAGTATTTT. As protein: CASSEAGGGTDTQYF.

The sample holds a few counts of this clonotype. CDR3 residues: CASSYSTGSSSYNEQFF. DNA for the CDR3: TGTGCCAGCAGTTACTCGACGGGGTCTAGCTCCTACAATGAGCAGTTCTTC. The V call is TRBV6-6, the J call TRBJ2-1, with D tentatively TRBD2 (5 bases). V was pared by 0 bases and J by 0 bases, with 12 bases between. Per the germline V gene, CDR1 is MNHNY and CDR2 is SVGAGI (reference sequence). The CDR3 is made up of 17 amino acids.

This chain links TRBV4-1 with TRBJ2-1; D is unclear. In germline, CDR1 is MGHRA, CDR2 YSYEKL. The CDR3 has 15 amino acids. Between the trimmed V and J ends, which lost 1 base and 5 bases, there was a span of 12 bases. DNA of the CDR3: TGCGCCAGCAGCCAAGTAGGAGTCCGGGACAATGAGCAGTTCTTC. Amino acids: CASSQVGVRDNEQFF.

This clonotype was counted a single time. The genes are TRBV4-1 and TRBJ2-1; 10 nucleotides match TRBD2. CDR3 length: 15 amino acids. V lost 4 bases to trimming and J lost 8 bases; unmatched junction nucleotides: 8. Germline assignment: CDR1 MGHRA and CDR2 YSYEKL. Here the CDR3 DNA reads TGCGCCAGCAGCCCCCCCACTAGCGGGGTCGATGAGCAGTTCTTC. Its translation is CASSPPTSGVDEQFF.

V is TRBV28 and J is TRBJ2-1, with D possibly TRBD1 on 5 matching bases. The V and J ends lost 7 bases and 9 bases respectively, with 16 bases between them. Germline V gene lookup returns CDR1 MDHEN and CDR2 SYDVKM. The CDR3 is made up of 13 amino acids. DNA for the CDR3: TGTGCCAGCAACCCGACAAAGGGGCGTGAGCAGTTCTTC. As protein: CASNPTKGREQFF. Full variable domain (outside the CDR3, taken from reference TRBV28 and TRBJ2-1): DVKVTQSSRYLVKRTGEKVFLECVQDMDHENMFWYRQDPGLGLRLIYFSYDVKMKEKGDIPEGYSVSREKKERFSLILESASTNQTSMYLCASNPTKGREQFFGPGTRLTVL.

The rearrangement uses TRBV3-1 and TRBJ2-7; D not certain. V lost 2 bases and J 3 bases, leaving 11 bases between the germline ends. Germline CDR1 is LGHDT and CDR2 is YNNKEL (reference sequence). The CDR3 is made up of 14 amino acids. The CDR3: CASSQMNRVYEQYF. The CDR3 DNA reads TGTGCCAGCAGCCAAATGAACCGGGTCTACGAGCAGTACTTC.

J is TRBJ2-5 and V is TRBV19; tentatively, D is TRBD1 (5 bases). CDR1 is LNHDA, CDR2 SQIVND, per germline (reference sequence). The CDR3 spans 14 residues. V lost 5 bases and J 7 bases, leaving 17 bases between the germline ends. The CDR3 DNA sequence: TGTGCCAGTAGTGCTTTGCACAGGTCCGGGACCCAGTACTTC. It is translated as CASSALHRSGTQYF.

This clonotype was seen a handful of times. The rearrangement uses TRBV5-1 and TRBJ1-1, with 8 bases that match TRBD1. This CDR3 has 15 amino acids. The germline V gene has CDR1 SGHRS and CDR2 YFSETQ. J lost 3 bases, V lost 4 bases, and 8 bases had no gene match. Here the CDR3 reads CASSPQGVSDTEAFF. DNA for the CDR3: TGCGCCAGCAGCCCACAGGGGGTATCTGACACTGAAGCTTTCTTT.

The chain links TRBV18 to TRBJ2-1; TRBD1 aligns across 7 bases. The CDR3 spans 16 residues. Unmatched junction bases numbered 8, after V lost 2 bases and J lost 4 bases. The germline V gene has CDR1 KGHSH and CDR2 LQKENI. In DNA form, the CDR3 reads TGTGCCAGCTCACCAAGGAACAGGGGCATTTACAATGAGCAGTTCTTC. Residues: CASSPRNRGIYNEQFF. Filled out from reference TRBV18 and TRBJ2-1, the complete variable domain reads NAGVMQNPRHLVRRRGQEARLRCSPMKGHSHVYWYRQLPEEGLKFMVYLQKENIIDESGMPKERFSAEFPKEGPSILRIQQVVRGDSAAYFCASSPRNRGIYNEQFFGPGTRLTVL.

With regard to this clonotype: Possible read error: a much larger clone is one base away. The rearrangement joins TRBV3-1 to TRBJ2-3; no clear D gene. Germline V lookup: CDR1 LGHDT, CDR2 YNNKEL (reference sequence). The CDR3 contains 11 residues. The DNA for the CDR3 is TGTGCCAGCGGCCAAATTGATACGCAGTATTTT. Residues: CASGQIDTQYF.

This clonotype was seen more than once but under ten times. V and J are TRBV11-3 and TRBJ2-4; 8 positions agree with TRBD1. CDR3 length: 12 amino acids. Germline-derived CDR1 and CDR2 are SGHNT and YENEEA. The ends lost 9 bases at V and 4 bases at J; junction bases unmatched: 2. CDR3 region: CARGQVKNIQYF. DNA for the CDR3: TGTGCCAGGGGACAGGTGAAAAACATTCAGTACTTC.